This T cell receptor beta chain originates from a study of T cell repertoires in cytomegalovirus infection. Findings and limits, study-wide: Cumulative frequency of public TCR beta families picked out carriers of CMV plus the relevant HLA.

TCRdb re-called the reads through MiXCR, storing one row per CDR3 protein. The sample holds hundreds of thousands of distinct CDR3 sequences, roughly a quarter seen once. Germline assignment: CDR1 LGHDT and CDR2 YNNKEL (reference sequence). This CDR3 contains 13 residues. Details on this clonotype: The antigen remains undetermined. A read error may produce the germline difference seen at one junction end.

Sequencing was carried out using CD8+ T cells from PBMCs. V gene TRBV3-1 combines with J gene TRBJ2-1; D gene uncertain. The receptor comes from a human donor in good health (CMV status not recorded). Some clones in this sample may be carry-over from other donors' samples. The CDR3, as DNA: TGTGCCAACAGCCCGACAAGCTACAATGAGCAGTTCTTC. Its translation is CANSPTSYNEQFF.